The 18 T cell receptor beta chains given below trace back to one sample, sequenced in a study of CD8+CD57+ T cells in acquired aplastic anemia. An expansion of CD8+CD57+ cells by flow cytometry had been shown in patients chosen for sequencing. TCR beta VDJ combinations and CDR3 sequences were profiled from genomic DNA. TCRdb redid the calling of the reads with MiXCR, one entry per CDR3 protein. The table has roughly 290,000 distinct CDR3 sequences, about 50% seen once; the top ten hold under 1.5%. Sequencing was performed on sorted CD4+, CD8+, or CD8+CD57+ T cells (not recorded which) from PBMCs. Every receptor here comes from a human donor with aplastic anemia.

V and J are TRBV10-3 and TRBJ2-1; D is possibly TRBD2 (5 bases). This CDR3 region has 16 residues. Germline CDR1 reads ENHRY; CDR2 reads SYGVKD. V was trimmed by 6 bases and J by 0 bases, leaving 15 bases between them. The CDR3 nucleotides read TGTGCCATCAGAGCACAGCGGCACTACTCCTACAATGAGCAGTTCTTC. Translation gives CAIRAQRHYSYNEQFF.

The chain combines TRBV7-8 with TRBJ1-3; no clear D gene. The V gene's germline CDR1 is SGHVS and CDR2 FQNEAQ. The CDR3 length is 14 residues. Deletions cut 3 bases from V and 4 bases from J, with 10 bases between. This CDR3 is CASSLGRRGNTIYF. In nucleotides, the CDR3 is TGTGCCAGCAGCTTGGGGAGAAGGGGAAACACCATATATTTT.

The J gene is TRBJ2-5, the V gene TRBV19, with TRBD2 identical over 8 bases. J gave up 5 bases and V 6 bases, and 8 bases lay outside the gene matches. The CDR3 has 14 residues. Germline lookup yields CDR1 LNHDA and CDR2 SQIVND (reference sequence). CDR3 nucleotides: TGTGCCAGTAGCCTCCGACTAGCGTGGGAGACCCAGTACTTC. This translates into CASSLRLAWETQYF.

Many counts were recorded for this clonotype. Compared with germline, one end of the junction differs, possibly owing to a read error. The chain recombines TRBV6-5 with TRBJ1-4; 7 bases agree with TRBD1. This CDR3 contains 14 residues. Germline V CDR1 and CDR2: MNHEY, SVGAGI. CDR3 DNA: TGTGCCAGCAGATTGGGGACAGCCAATGGAAAACTGTTTTTT. Protein product: CASRLGTANGKLFF.

The gene calls are TRBV6-1 and TRBJ1-2; possible D gene TRBD1, 6 bases. The V end was cut by 5 bases, the J end by 8 bases, with 12 bases between. The germline V gene encodes CDR1 MNHNS and CDR2 SASEGT. The CDR3 is 12 amino acids. CDR3 in DNA: TGTGCCAGCAGTACCAACAGGGACGGCTACACCTTC. Amino acids: CASSTNRDGYTF.

Details on this clonotype: The germline gene is not matched at one end of the junction; a read error may be the cause. V is TRBV19 and J is TRBJ1-4; D is perhaps TRBD1 (6 bases). The germline gives CDR1 LNHDA, CDR2 SQIVND (reference sequence). The CDR3 sequence is 12 residues long. In nucleotides, the CDR3 is TGTGCCAGTAGTAGACTCCGACTAGCGGGGGCGTTT. Amino acids: CASSRLRLAGAF.

This clonotype was picked up a small number of times. Possible read error: a much larger clone is one base away. The gene calls are TRBV12-3 or TRBV12-4 and TRBJ2-7; perhaps D is TRBD1 or TRBD2 (6 bases each). The ends were cut back, 9 bases at V and 2 bases at J, with 14 bases in the middle. The CDR3 runs to 13 residues. The CDR3 DNA follows: TGTGCCAGTCAAAGGGGGGAACCCTACGAGCAGTACTTC. This codes for CASQRGEPYEQYF.

The rearrangement links TRBV20-1 to TRBJ1-5; no reliable D call. The germline V and J ends were trimmed by 3 bases and 7 bases, with 19 bases remaining between them. The CDR3 is 15 residues long. Germline CDR1 is DFQATT and CDR2 is SNEGSKA (reference sequence). The CDR3, as DNA: TGCAGTGCTAGGTTGGGAGGGATCTGGAGACAGCCCCAGCATTTT. Amino acids: CSARLGGIWRQPQHF.

As concerns this clonotype: In this CDR3 the conserved last residue, phenylalanine or tryptophan, is missing, so a read error is likely. No DNA is shown, since the ends of the CDR3 on it are uncertain; the CDR3 is the one TCRdb lists. The chain couples TRBV20-1 to TRBJ2-1; TRBD2, the D gene given by the table, was not confirmed from the DNA. With termini counted, the CDR3 has 11 amino acids. Germline-derived CDR1 and CDR2 are DFQATT and SNEGSKA (reference sequence). The CDR3 loop reads CSARDPTGLAG.

This chain joins TRBV10-3 and TRBJ2-3; D remains ambiguous. The germline gives CDR1 ENHRY, CDR2 SYGVKD. With 10 bases removed from V and 2 bases from J, the gap between germline ends came to 13 bases. The CDR3 has 13 residues. In nucleotides, the CDR3 is TGTGCCAGCGAGGCCCCCTTCACAGATACGCAGTATTTT. It specifies CASEAPFTDTQYF.

The table lists this clonotype with many counts. This chain connects TRBV5-1 to TRBJ2-5, with unresolved D. V shed 0 bases and J shed 4 bases, with 7 bases lying between them. Germline V gives CDR1 SGHRS, CDR2 YFSETQ. The CDR3 is 13 amino acids. The CDR3 reads CASSLDHGETQYF. CDR3 DNA: TGCGCCAGCAGCTTGGATCACGGAGAGACCCAGTACTTC. Full variable domain (outside the CDR3, taken from reference TRBV5-1 and TRBJ2-5): KAGVTQTPRYLIKTRGQQVTLSCSPISGHRSVSWYQQTPGQGLQFLFEYFSETQRNKGNFPGRFSGRQFSNSRSEMNVSTLELGDSALYLCASSLDHGETQYFGPGTRLLVL.

This clonotype was observed once. This chain uses TRBV9 with TRBJ2-1, with a weak D call TRBD2 (6 bases). V shed 4 bases and J shed 4 bases, with 15 bases lying between them. Germline CDR1 and CDR2: SGDLS and YYNGEE. The CDR3 runs to 15 residues. CDR3 nucleotide sequence: TGTGCCAGCAGCTTAGGAGCGGGTACGTACAATGAGCAGTTCTTC. This sequence encodes CASSLGAGTYNEQFF.

V is TRBV29-1 and J is TRBJ2-1, with 7 bases aligning to TRBD1. The junction had 21 bases not matched to a gene; V was cut back by 6 bases and J by 4 bases. CDR3 length equals 18 residues. Germline CDR1 reads SQVTM; CDR2 reads ANQGSEA. The CDR3 loop reads CSVTGAWTEGEIYNEQFF. The CDR3 DNA is TGCAGCGTAACAGGGGCCTGGACAGAGGGAGAAATTTACAATGAGCAGTTCTTC.

This clonotype was detected ten times or more. The genes are TRBV29-1 and TRBJ2-7; D could derive from TRBD1 or TRBD2 (5 bases each). Germline values: CDR1 SQVTM, CDR2 ANQGSEA. This CDR3 has 17 amino acids. The ends were cut back, 3 bases at V and 3 bases at J, with 24 bases in the middle. This CDR3 is CSVDPRFFSRDGYEQYF. The CDR3 coding sequence is TGCAGCGTTGACCCCCGGTTCTTCTCCAGGGACGGCTACGAGCAGTACTTC.

The V and J genes are TRBV7-9 and TRBJ1-1; D remains unclear. Germline V gene sequence: CDR1 SEHNR, CDR2 FQNEAQ (reference sequence). The CDR3 loop spans 13 amino acids. V was pared by 6 bases and J by 0 bases, with 8 bases between. CDR3 residues: CASRKWVNTEAFF. CDR3 DNA sequence: TGTGCCAGCAGAAAGTGGGTGAACACTGAAGCTTTCTTT.

This clonotype was seen repeatedly, ten times or more. The J gene is TRBJ2-7, the V gene TRBV7-2, with 10 bases matching TRBD2. CDR3 length: 13 residues. With 7 bases clipped from V and 5 bases from J, the junction kept 5 bases outside the gene matches. Germline assignment: CDR1 SGHTA and CDR2 FQGNSA. This chain's CDR3 is CASNVAGGDEQYF. The DNA of the CDR3 is TGTGCCAGCAACGTAGCGGGGGGCGACGAGCAGTACTTC.

J is TRBJ1-1 and V is TRBV12-3 or TRBV12-4; D perhaps matches TRBD1 (6 bases). The CDR3 runs to 13 residues. The V end lost 8 bases, the J end lost 2 bases, and 12 bases lay between the germline ends. This CDR3 reads CASYPGQNTEAFF. CDR3 bases: TGTGCCAGCTACCCGGGACAAAACACTGAAGCTTTCTTT.

This sequence joins TRBV7-9 and TRBJ1-3; D gene uncertain. Trimming cost V 5 bases and J 9 bases, with 11 bases left between them. Germline V gives CDR1 SEHNR, CDR2 FQNEAQ (reference sequence). This CDR3 contains 12 residues. This chain's CDR3 is CASSPSTGTIYF. CDR3 DNA: TGTGCCAGCAGCCCCTCTACCGGCACCATATATTTT. Filled out from reference TRBV7-9 and TRBJ1-3, the complete variable domain reads DTGVSQNPRHKITKRGQNVTFRCDPISEHNRLYWYRQTLGQGPEFLTYFQNEAQLEKSRLLSDRFSAERPKGSFSTLEIQRTEQGDSAMYLCASSPSTGTIYFGEGSWLTVV.